The 32 T cell receptor beta chains below all came from one sample that was sequenced in a study of T cell responses to AZD1222 COVID-19 vaccine. The method was immunoSEQ multiplex PCR; TCRdb's version includes in-frame clones alone and lacks a portion of them. Of about 100,000 clones detected, about 95% appear once; the ten largest clones hold more than 2%. This specimen was peripheral blood, taken on day 0 of AZD1222 vaccination. These receptor sequences come from an adult in good health.

The chain employs TRBV5-1 and TRBJ2-1; possibly TRBD1 or TRBD2 for D (6 bases each). The length of the CDR3 is 15 residues. The germline CDR1 and CDR2 sequences are SGHRS and YFSETQ. V was shortened by 4 bases and J by 7 bases, with 18 bases between the two germline ends. The CDR3 loop is CASSVMTGGGNEQFF. The CDR3 nucleotides read TGCGCCAGCAGCGTAATGACAGGAGGGGGGAATGAGCAGTTCTTC.

This clone was recorded once. The chain joins TRBV11-2 to TRBJ2-7, with TRBD2 as a possible D gene (5 bases). V was trimmed by 5 bases and J by 6 bases, leaving 14 bases between them. The V gene's germline CDR1 is SGHAT and CDR2 FQNNGV. This CDR3 has 13 residues. As DNA, the CDR3 is TGTGCCAGCAGCACGACTACTAGAATCGAGCAGTACTTC. It specifies CASSTTTRIEQYF.

J is TRBJ2-7 and V is TRBV5-1; the D is unclear. CDR3 size: 13 residues. From germline, CDR1 is SGHRS and CDR2 YFSETQ. The V and J ends lost 1 base and 1 base respectively, with 6 bases between them. The CDR3 here is CASSLYSSYEQYF. CDR3 coding DNA: TGCGCCAGCAGCTTGTATTCGTCCTACGAGCAGTACTTC.

The rearrangement uses TRBV5-4 and TRBJ1-2, with D possibly being TRBD1 (5 bases). Germline-derived CDR1 and CDR2 are SGHNT and YYREEE (reference sequence). The CDR3 totals 14 residues. The V end was cut by 3 bases, the J end by 3 bases, with 12 bases between. This CDR3 reads CASSWGDEDYGYTF. The CDR3 nucleotides are TGTGCCAGCAGCTGGGGGGATGAAGACTATGGCTACACCTTC. Full variable domain (outside the CDR3, taken from reference TRBV5-4 and TRBJ1-2): ETGVTQSPTHLIKTRGQQVTLRCSSQSGHNTVSWYQQALGQGPQFIFQYYREEENGRGNFPPRFSGLQFPNYSSELNVNALELDDSALYLCASSWGDEDYGYTFGSGTRLTVV.

The V and J genes are TRBV5-6 and TRBJ2-7, with D possibly matching TRBD1 (5 bases). Germline values: CDR1 SGHDT, CDR2 YYEEEE. This CDR3 spans 13 amino acids. V gave up 4 bases and J gave up 3 bases, with 11 bases separating them. CDR3 sequence reads: CASSPDNYYEQYF. The CDR3 nucleotides are TGTGCCAGCAGCCCGGACAATTACTACGAGCAGTACTTC.

The chain uses TRBV7-9 and TRBJ2-6; 7 positions match TRBD2. Per the germline V gene, CDR1 is SEHNR and CDR2 is FQNEAQ (reference sequence). This CDR3 is built from 16 residues. After removal of 2 bases from V and 3 bases from J, the junction contained 4 bases not matched to a gene. The CDR3 region has the DNA TGTGCCAGCAGCTTACCGGCGGGGGTTGGGGCCAACGTCCTGACTTTC. It is translated as CASSLPAGVGANVLTF.

This clone showed up just a few times. The rearrangement joins TRBV7-9 to TRBJ1-1; perhaps TRBD1 as D (6 bases). The germline CDR1 and CDR2 sequences are SEHNR and FQNEAQ (reference sequence). Trimming removed 3 bases from V and 1 base from J, with 9 bases in between. This CDR3 contains 14 residues. The CDR3 protein is CASSLTQGNTEAFF. The CDR3 DNA is TGTGCCAGCAGCTTGACACAGGGGAACACTGAAGCTTTCTTT. Filled out from reference TRBV7-9 and TRBJ1-1, the complete variable domain reads DTGVSQNPRHKITKRGQNVTFRCDPISEHNRLYWYRQTLGQGPEFLTYFQNEAQLEKSRLLSDRFSAERPKGSFSTLEIQRTEQGDSAMYLCASSLTQGNTEAFFGQGTRLTVV.

This clone was seen a handful of times. The chain couples TRBV3-1 (or the pseudogene TRBV3-2) to TRBJ2-3; 7 nucleotides match TRBD2. Germline CDR1 and CDR2: LGHDT and YNNKEL (reference sequence). This CDR3 has 14 residues. V lost 5 bases to trimming and J lost 3 bases; unmatched junction nucleotides: 5. This CDR3 reads CASSSGAGTDTQYF. The CDR3 nucleotides read TGTGCCAGCAGCTCAGGAGCGGGAACAGATACGCAGTATTTT.

The V and J genes are TRBV27 and TRBJ1-1; perhaps TRBD1 as D (6 bases). There are 16 residues in the CDR3. The V and J ends lost 4 bases and 6 bases respectively, with 21 bases between them. Germline values: CDR1 MNHEY, CDR2 SMNVEV (reference sequence). This CDR3 is CASSSIFGAGEAEAFF. In DNA, the CDR3 is TGTGCCAGCAGTTCTATCTTCGGCGCAGGGGAGGCTGAAGCTTTCTTT.

This clone was seen a single time. The rearrangement links TRBV6-5 to TRBJ1-1; D possibly corresponds to TRBD1 (5 bases). Germline V gives CDR1 MNHEY, CDR2 SVGAGI. Trimming pared 5 bases from V and 6 bases from J, leaving 13 bases between. This CDR3 spans 13 amino acids. The DNA of the CDR3 is TGTGCCAGCAGTCCGAGGCAGGGACCTGAAGCTTTCTTT. Protein product: CASSPRQGPEAFF.

The chain links TRBV9 to TRBJ2-7; 8 positions match TRBD2. The germline CDR1 and CDR2 sequences are SGDLS and YYNGEE. The CDR3 loop spans 12 amino acids. Trimming cost V 10 bases and J 3 bases; bases outside gene matches: 6. This CDR3 is CASGGVGYEQYF. Written as DNA, the CDR3 is TGTGCCTCGGGGGGGGTAGGCTACGAGCAGTACTTC. Based on the CDR3 plus reference TRBV9 and TRBJ2-7, the full variable domain is DSGVTQTPKHLITATGQRVTLRCSPRSGDLSVYWYQQSLDQGLQFLIQYYNGEERAKGNILERFSAQQFPDLHSELNLSSLELGDSALYFCASGGVGYEQYFGPGTRLTVT.

This rearrangement joins TRBV5-1 to TRBJ1-1; D is unclear. Between the trimmed V and J ends, which lost 0 bases and 4 bases, there was a span of 10 bases. CDR1 and CDR2 (germline): SGHRS, YFSETQ. There are 14 residues in the CDR3. CDR3 sequence: CASSLEGRGTEAFF. CDR3 nucleotide sequence: TGCGCCAGCAGCTTGGAGGGTAGAGGCACTGAAGCTTTCTTT.

J is TRBJ2-5 and V is TRBV19, with a weak D call TRBD1 (5 bases). The germline CDR1 and CDR2 sequences are LNHDA and SQIVND (reference sequence). This CDR3 has 15 residues. Trimming took off 5 bases at V and 2 bases at J, with 15 bases between the two ends. The CDR3 DNA sequence: TGTGCCAGTAGTCAGCTGGGGCTGAGGCAAGAGACCCAGTACTTC. Protein sequence: CASSQLGLRQETQYF.

This clone is a singleton in its sample. The chain recombines TRBV6-5 with TRBJ1-1; D is possibly TRBD1 (5 bases). CDR3 length: 12 amino acids. The V gene's germline CDR1 is MNHEY and CDR2 SVGAGI. This CDR3 is CGYGGFGTEAFF. Here the CDR3 DNA reads TGTGGTTATGGGGGTTTTGGAACTGAAGCTTTCTTT.

The rearrangement links TRBV19 to TRBJ1-2, with a possible D match to TRBD1 (5 bases). Trimming took 4 bases from V and 1 from J, leaving 19 bases between them. Looked up from germline, CDR1 is LNHDA and CDR2 is SQIVND (reference sequence). CDR3 length equals 17 residues. The CDR3: CASSTPGVFTSNYGYTF. The CDR3 bases are TGTGCCAGTAGTACCCCGGGGGTCTTTACAAGTAACTATGGCTACACCTTC.

The chain is built from TRBV5-4 and TRBJ1-2, with TRBD1 matching over 7 bases. The CDR3 length is 15 residues. Per germline, CDR1 SGHNT and CDR2 YYREEE (reference sequence). J was trimmed by 7 bases and V by 3 bases; bases with no gene match: 12. The CDR3 loop reads CASSSTMTGFAGYTF. CDR3 DNA sequence: TGTGCCAGCAGCTCAACGATGACAGGGTTCGCTGGCTACACCTTC.

The chain employs TRBV19 and TRBJ1-2; D is undetermined. Trimming removed 1 base at V and 2 bases at J, with 11 bases between. The CDR3 runs 15 residues. Germline V gene sequence: CDR1 LNHDA, CDR2 SQIVND (reference sequence). The CDR3: CASSIAQSANYGYTF. The CDR3 DNA reads as TGTGCCAGTAGTATAGCCCAGAGTGCCAACTATGGCTACACCTTC.

The chain is built from TRBV5-4 and TRBJ2-7; no definite D call. Per germline, CDR1 SGHNT and CDR2 YYREEE (reference sequence). Trimming took 0 bases from V and 0 from J, leaving 7 bases between them. The CDR3 has 14 amino acids. The CDR3 is CASSLARTSYEQYF. CDR3 nucleotides: TGTGCCAGCAGCTTGGCCAGGACCTCCTACGAGCAGTACTTC.

The genes are TRBV18 and TRBJ2-7; 7 bases align to TRBD1. The trim removed 4 bases at V and 3 bases at J, leaving 6 bases unmatched. The CDR3 loop spans 14 amino acids. Germline V gives CDR1 KGHSH, CDR2 LQKENI. The CDR3 region is CASSLGTDRYEQYF. The CDR3 coding sequence is TGTGCCAGCTCACTTGGGACAGACCGCTACGAGCAGTACTTC.

The chain employs TRBV19 and TRBJ1-2; weak D call: TRBD1 (6 bases). The CDR3 is made up of 13 amino acids. V was pared by 3 bases and J by 4 bases, with 9 bases between. Germline loops: CDR1 LNHDA, CDR2 SQIVND (reference sequence). The CDR3 loop is CASSIGTLYGYTF. The CDR3 bases are TGTGCCAGTAGTATTGGGACACTCTATGGCTACACCTTC.

The V call is TRBV2, the J call TRBJ2-7; D not resolved. V lost 2 bases, J lost 2 bases, and 10 bases lay in between. CDR3 length equals 14 residues. CDR1 and CDR2 (germline): SNHLY, FYNNEI. The DNA of the CDR3 is TGTGCCAGCAGTGAAAACAGAGGAACCTACGAGCAGTACTTC. This sequence encodes CASSENRGTYEQYF.

Only a few counts were recorded for this clone. V and J are TRBV6-6 and TRBJ2-7; D is perhaps TRBD1 or TRBD2 (5 bases each). Trimming left V 6 bases short and J 6 bases short, with 21 bases between. The CDR3 is 15 amino acids. The germline gives CDR1 MNHNY, CDR2 SVGAGI (reference sequence). The CDR3 is CASSRNLGESAEQYF. CDR3 in DNA: TGTGCCAGCAGCAGAAACCTAGGGGAGTCTGCCGAGCAGTACTTC.

V is TRBV11-3 and J is TRBJ2-3; possibly TRBD1 or TRBD2 for D (5 bases each). This CDR3 has 16 residues. V was shortened by 6 bases and J by 2 bases, with 18 bases between the two germline ends. Germline assignment: CDR1 SGHNT and CDR2 YENEEA. In DNA, the CDR3 is TGTGCCAGCAGTTCCTCGTTCCGGGACCCCACAGATACGCAGTATTTT. Translating gives CASSSSFRDPTDTQYF.

This chain's CDR3 is CASSRGEKTGRGGEAFF. DNA of the CDR3: TGCGCCAGCAGCCGTGGGGAAAAAACAGGGAGAGGGGGTGAAGCTTTCTTT. This chain uses TRBV4-1 with TRBJ1-1; TRBD1 is a possible D gene (6 bases). Germline-derived CDR1 and CDR2 are MGHRA and YSYEKL. CDR3 length equals 17 residues. With 4 bases removed from V and 7 bases from J, the gap between germline ends came to 25 bases.

V is TRBV9 and J is TRBJ1-1; a possible D gene is TRBD1 (5 bases). Germline V gene data show CDR1 as SGDLS and CDR2 as YYNGEE. The CDR3 contains 15 residues. V lost 0 bases and J lost 1, with 10 bases in between. The CDR3 here is CASSVVQGPNTEAFF. The CDR3 DNA sequence: TGTGCCAGCAGCGTAGTTCAGGGCCCGAACACTGAAGCTTTCTTT.

The chain employs TRBV29-1 and TRBJ2-1; D unresolved. There are 10 residues in the CDR3. Germline lookup yields CDR1 SQVTM and CDR2 ANQGSEA. Trimming left V 7 bases short and J 4 bases short, with 5 bases between. CDR3 in amino acids: CSALYNEQFF. In DNA form, the CDR3 reads TGCAGCGCCTTATACAATGAGCAGTTCTTC.

This sequence joins TRBV2 and TRBJ1-1, with D unresolved. CDR3 length: 13 residues. Germline assignment: CDR1 SNHLY and CDR2 FYNNEI. Trimming removed 6 bases at V and 11 bases at J, with 19 bases between. CDR3 protein: CASRRGLTETAFF. CDR3 in DNA: TGTGCCAGCAGGAGAGGGTTAACGGAAACGGCTTTCTTT.

The chain combines TRBV11-2 with TRBJ2-5, with D possibly TRBD1 on 6 matching bases. CDR1 is SGHAT, CDR2 FQNNGV, per germline. Trimming took off 4 bases at V and 10 bases at J, with 13 bases between the two ends. This CDR3 is 12 amino acids long. CDR3 region: CASSSPEGVQYF. The CDR3 DNA reads as TGTGCCAGCAGCTCTCCTGAGGGGGTCCAGTACTTC.

This clone was detected once. The chain combines TRBV7-9 with TRBJ1-2, with 8 bases aligning to TRBD1. Germline V lookup: CDR1 SEHNR, CDR2 FQNEAQ (reference sequence). CDR3 size: 15 residues. J lost 4 bases, V lost 4 bases, and 8 bases had no gene match. The CDR3 reads CASSSAGGAGYGYTF. CDR3 DNA: TGTGCCAGCAGCTCCGCAGGGGGCGCCGGCTATGGCTACACCTTC.

The chain joins TRBV12-3 or TRBV12-4 to TRBJ1-2, with a tentative D call TRBD1 (6 bases). Deletions cut 8 bases from V and 7 bases from J, with 14 bases between. There are 12 residues in the CDR3. Here the CDR3 reads CASCWGASGYTF. CDR3 nucleotides: TGTGCCAGCTGCTGGGGGGCGAGTGGCTACACCTTC.

This chain uses TRBV4-1 with TRBJ1-5, with D possibly TRBD1 on 5 matching bases. The CDR3 spans 16 residues. Trimming left V 0 bases short and J 6 bases short, with 15 bases between. The germline CDR1 and CDR2 sequences are MGHRA and YSYEKL. The CDR3 reads CASSQEGRRRGQPQHF. For the CDR3, the DNA is TGCGCCAGCAGCCAAGAGGGCAGGCGGAGGGGTCAGCCCCAGCATTTT.

V usage is TRBV5-1 and J usage is TRBJ2-7, with a weak D call TRBD1 (5 bases). CDR1 and CDR2 from the germline V gene are SGHRS and YFSETQ. CDR3 length equals 14 residues. Trimming removed 0 bases from V and 4 bases from J, with 11 bases in between. This chain's CDR3 is CASSLVMGPYEQYF. CDR3 sequence (DNA): TGCGCCAGCAGCTTGGTTATGGGGCCATACGAGCAGTACTTC.